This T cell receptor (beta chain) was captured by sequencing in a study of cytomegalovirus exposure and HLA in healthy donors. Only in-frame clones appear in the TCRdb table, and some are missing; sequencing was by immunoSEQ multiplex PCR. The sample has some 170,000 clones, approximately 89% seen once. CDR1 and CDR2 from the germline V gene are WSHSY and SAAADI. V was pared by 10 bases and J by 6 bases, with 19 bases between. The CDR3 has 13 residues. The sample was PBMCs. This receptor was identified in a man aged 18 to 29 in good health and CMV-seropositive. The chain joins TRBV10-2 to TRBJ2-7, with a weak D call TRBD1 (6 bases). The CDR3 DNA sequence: TGCGCCACCAGGGGCATGGGTACGGCCGAGCAGTACTTC. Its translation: CATRGMGTAEQYF.